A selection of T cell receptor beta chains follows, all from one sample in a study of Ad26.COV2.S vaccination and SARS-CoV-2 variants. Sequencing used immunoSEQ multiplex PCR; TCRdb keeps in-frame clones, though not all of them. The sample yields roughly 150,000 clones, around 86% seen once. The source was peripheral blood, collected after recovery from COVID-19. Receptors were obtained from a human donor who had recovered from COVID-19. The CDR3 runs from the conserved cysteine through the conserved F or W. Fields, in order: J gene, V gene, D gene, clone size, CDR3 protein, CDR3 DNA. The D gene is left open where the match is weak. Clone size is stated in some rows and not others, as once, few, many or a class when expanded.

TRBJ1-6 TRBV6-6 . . CASSYLAVYSPLHF TGTGCCAGCAGTTACCTTGCAGTTTACTCACCCCTCCACTTT
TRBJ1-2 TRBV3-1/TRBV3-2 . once CASSQDREQIYGYTF TGTGCCAGCAGCCAAGATCGTGAACAAATCTATGGCTACACCTTC
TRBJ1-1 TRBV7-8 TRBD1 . CASSLATGGLGTEAFF TGTGCCAGCAGCTTAGCGACAGGGGGTTTGGGCACTGAAGCTTTCTTT
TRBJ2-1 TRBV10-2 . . CASIFGDNEQFF TGCGCCAGCATCTTTGGGGACAATGAGCAGTTCTTC
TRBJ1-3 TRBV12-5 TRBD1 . CASAYGTAGNTIYF TGTGCTAGTGCCTACGGGACAGCTGGAAACACCATATATTTT
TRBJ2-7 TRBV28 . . CASSYSSPYEQYF TGTGCCAGCAGTTATAGTTCCCCCTACGAGCAGTACTTC
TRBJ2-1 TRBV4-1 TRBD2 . CATGGLAGVQFF TGCGCCACAGGGGGACTAGCGGGGGTGCAGTTCTTC
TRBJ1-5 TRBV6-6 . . CASSFYREASNQPQHF TGTGCCAGCAGTTTTTACCGGGAAGCTAGCAATCAGCCCCAGCATTTT
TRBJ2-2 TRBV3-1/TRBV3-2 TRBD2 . CPKVQRGNTGELFF TGTCCGAAGGTACAGCGGGGGAACACCGGGGAGCTGTTTTTT
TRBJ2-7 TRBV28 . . CASTFKYEQYF TGTGCCAGCACATTTAAGTACGAGCAGTACTTC
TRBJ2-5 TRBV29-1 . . CSVDSTGETQYF TGCAGCGTTGACAGTACCGGAGAGACCCAGTACTTC
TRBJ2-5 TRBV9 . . CASSVEAGQETQYF TGTGCCAGCAGCGTAGAGGCAGGACAAGAGACCCAGTACTTC
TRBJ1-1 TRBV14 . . CASSKGGMNTEAFF TGTGCCAGCAGCAAGGGGGGCATGAACACTGAAGCTTTCTTT
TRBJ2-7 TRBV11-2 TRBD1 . CASSLEGTGISEQYF TGTGCCAGCAGCTTAGAAGGGACAGGGATTTCCGAGCAGTACTTC
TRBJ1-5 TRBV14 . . CASSEDPYQPQHF TGTGCCAGCAGCGAGGATCCGTATCAGCCCCAGCATTTT
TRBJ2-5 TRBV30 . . CAWSVNRPETQYF TGTGCCTGGAGTGTAAATAGGCCAGAGACCCAGTACTTC
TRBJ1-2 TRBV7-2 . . CASSLTQGSDYTF TGTGCCAGCAGCTTAACACAGGGTAGCGACTACACCTTC
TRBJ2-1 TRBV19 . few CASSIAAVDEQFF TGTGCCAGTAGTATCGCTGCAGTCGATGAGCAGTTCTTC
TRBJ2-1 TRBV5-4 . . CASSFLDYNEQFF TGTGCCAGCAGCTTTTTGGACTACAATGAGCAGTTCTTC
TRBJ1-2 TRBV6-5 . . CASAQEGGAYGYTF TGTGCCAGCGCCCAAGAGGGTGGGGCTTATGGCTACACCTTC
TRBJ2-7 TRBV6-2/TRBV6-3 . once CASSGWSTSEEQYF TGTGCCAGCAGTGGCTGGTCGACTAGTGAGGAGCAGTACTTC
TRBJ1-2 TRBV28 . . CASSLGGQGYGYTF TGTGCCAGCAGTTTGGGGGGCCAGGGCTATGGCTACACCTTC
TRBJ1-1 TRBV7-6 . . CASSIQGANTEAFF TGTGCCAGCAGCATTCAGGGAGCGAACACTGAAGCTTTCTTT
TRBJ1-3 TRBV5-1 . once CASSLTGKGNTIYF TGCGCCAGCAGCTTGACAGGGAAAGGAAACACCATATATTTT
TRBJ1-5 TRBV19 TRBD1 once CASSVGQGRGQPQHF TGTGCCAGTAGTGTCGGACAGGGAAGAGGTCAGCCCCAGCATTTT
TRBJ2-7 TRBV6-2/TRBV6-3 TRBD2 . CASSLPGGRNEQYF TGTGCCAGCAGTCTCCCGGGGGGGCGTAACGAGCAGTACTTC
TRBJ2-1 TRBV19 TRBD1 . CATKQGDNEQFF TGTGCCACAAAACAGGGGGACAATGAGCAGTTCTTC
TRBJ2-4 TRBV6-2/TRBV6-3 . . CASSPWGAAKNIQYF TGTGCCAGCAGCCCGTGGGGGGCGGCCAAAAACATTCAGTACTTC
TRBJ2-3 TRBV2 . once CASRTQPGGEDTQYF TGTGCCAGCAGAACTCAGCCGGGGGGCGAGGATACGCAGTATTTT
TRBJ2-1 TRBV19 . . CASSSGGAYNEQFF TGTGCCAGTAGTAGCGGGGGCGCCTACAATGAGCAGTTCTTC
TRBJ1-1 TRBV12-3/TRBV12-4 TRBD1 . CASRKGQATEAFF TGTGCCAGCAGGAAGGGACAGGCCACTGAAGCTTTCTTT
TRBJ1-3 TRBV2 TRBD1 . CASSYAGQGPGNTIYF TGTGCCAGCAGTTATGCCGGACAGGGACCTGGAAACACCATATATTTT
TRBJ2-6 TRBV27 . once CASSSPKGGANVLTF TGTGCCAGCAGTTCCCCGAAGGGTGGGGCCAACGTCCTGACTTTC
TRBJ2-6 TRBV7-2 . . CASSHGGSGANVLTF TGTGCCAGCAGCCATGGGGGTTCCGGGGCCAACGTCCTGACTTTC
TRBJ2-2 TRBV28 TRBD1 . CASSQRAGGGELFF TGTGCCAGCAGTCAGAGGGCAGGGGGAGGGGAGCTGTTTTTT
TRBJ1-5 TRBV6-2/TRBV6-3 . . CASSYEGYQPQHF TGTGCCAGCAGTTACGAGGGTTATCAGCCCCAGCATTTT
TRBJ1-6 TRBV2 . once CASSEWEGWNSPLHF TGTGCCAGCAGTGAGTGGGAGGGCTGGAATTCACCCCTCCACTTT
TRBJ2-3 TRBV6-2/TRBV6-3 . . CASSFSPDRSSDTQYF TGTGCCAGCAGTTTTTCCCCCGACAGGAGTTCAGATACGCAGTATTTT
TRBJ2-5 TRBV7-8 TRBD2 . CASSLGSGGPQETQYF TGTGCCAGCAGCTTAGGTAGCGGGGGACCGCAAGAGACCCAGTACTTC
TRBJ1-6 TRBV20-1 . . CSASYTGVSATLHF TGCAGTGCTAGTTATACAGGAGTGTCGGCCACCCTCCACTTT
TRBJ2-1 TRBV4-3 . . CASSQEERVSYNEQFF TGCGCCAGCAGCCAAGAAGAACGGGTGTCCTACAATGAGCAGTTCTTC
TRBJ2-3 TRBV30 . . CAWSVLGGSTDTQYF TGTGCCTGGAGTGTACTTGGGGGTTCCACAGATACGCAGTATTTT
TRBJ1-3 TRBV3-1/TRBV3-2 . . CASSPNWGTGNTIYF TGTGCCAGCAGCCCGAACTGGGGAACTGGAAACACCATATATTTT
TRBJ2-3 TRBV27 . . CASSLLGLTDTQYF TGTGCCAGCAGTTTACTGGGGCTCACAGATACGCAGTATTTT
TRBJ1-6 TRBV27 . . CAARSIGSYNSPLHF TGTGCCGCGCGGTCGATAGGCTCCTATAATTCACCCCTCCACTTT
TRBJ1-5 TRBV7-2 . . CASSLYPSPNQPQHF TGTGCCAGCAGCTTATATCCCAGCCCCAATCAGCCCCAGCATTTT
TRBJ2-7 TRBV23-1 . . CASSQIRSCYEQYF TGCGCCAGCAGTCAGATAAGGTCCTGCTACGAGCAGTACTTC